The present entry profiles one T cell receptor beta chain with its context. Its antigen is currently unknown. V was trimmed by 4 bases and J by 7 bases, leaving 8 bases between them. The CDR3 has 12 residues. The germline CDR1 and CDR2 sequences are MDHEN and SYDVKM. This specimen comes from a study of a mutant IDH1 vaccine in newly diagnosed glioma. Study information: Therapy received beforehand was radiotherapy, temozolomide, or both, with most patients given both.

Time point defined: baseline, week 1 (first vaccination visit). Treatment denoted: pre-vaccination baseline after standard-of-care therapy. The study enrolled donors with new WHO grade 3 or 4 IDH1-mutant, ATRX-lost astrocytomas. The data were produced by immunoSEQ multiplex PCR, yet TCRdb's version contains in-frame clones alone and is incomplete. The data show some 50,000 clones, 75% to 90% seen once. Study results and limitations: Seemingly, top peripheral T cell clonotype changes bore no relation to pseudoprogression.

The V call is TRBV28, the J call TRBJ1-5; the D is unclear. The specimen was PBMCs, collected from a glioma patient treated with radiotherapy, temozolomide or both. The clonotype was recovered from a man aged 40-49 years with glioma. Here the CDR3 DNA reads TGTGCCAGCAGTTCCTGGTCACAGCCCCAGCATTTT. Its protein product is CASSSWSQPQHF.